The 26 T cell receptor beta chains below were found in one sample sequenced in a study of cytomegalovirus exposure and HLA in healthy donors. PCR involved 60 Vbeta and 13 Jbeta primers. The table came from immunoSEQ multiplex PCR; TCRdb's copy has only in-frame clones and leaves some out. The sample holds about 200,000 clones; around 83% are singletons and the top ten take around 1.5%. Sequencing was carried out using PBMCs. Every receptor here comes from a girl aged 5-17 years in good health and CMV-seronegative.

The gene calls are TRBV27 and TRBJ1-4; D is unclear. Germline V gives CDR1 MNHEY, CDR2 SMNVEV (reference sequence). The CDR3 has 17 residues. Between the trimmed V and J ends, which lost 4 bases and 4 bases, there was a span of 19 bases. The CDR3 loop is CASSSALGLAGNEKLFF. CDR3 sequence (DNA): TGTGCCAGCAGTTCAGCTTTAGGGTTAGCGGGTAATGAAAAACTGTTTTTT. The complete variable domain, with remaining parts taken from reference TRBV27 and TRBJ1-4, reads EAQVTQNPRYLITVTGKKLTVTCSQNMNHEYMSWYRQDPGLGLRQIYYSMNVEVTDKGDVPEGYKVSRKEKRNFPLILESPSPNQTSLYFCASSSALGLAGNEKLFFGSGTQLSVL.

CDR3: CASSRLQYGYTF. DNA of the CDR3: TGTGCCAGCAGCCGTCTGCAGTATGGCTACACCTTC. The V gene is TRBV16, the J gene TRBJ1-2; D is unresolved. This CDR3 comprises 12 residues. Germline CDR1 is KGHSY and CDR2 is FQNENV. With 4 bases removed from V and 5 bases from J, the gap between germline ends came to 8 bases.

The chain recombines TRBV5-8 with TRBJ1-5; TRBD1 might be the D (6 bases). This CDR3 has 15 amino acids. The V gene's germline CDR1 is SGHTS and CDR2 YDEGEE. V lost 0 bases and J 6 bases, leaving 13 bases between the germline ends. CDR3 region: CASSLATTGFQPQHF. As DNA, the CDR3 is TGTGCCAGCAGCTTGGCTACCACAGGGTTTCAGCCCCAGCATTTT.

The chain employs TRBV9 and TRBJ2-2; D is ambiguous. This CDR3 comprises 14 residues. With 0 bases removed from V and 3 bases from J, the gap between germline ends came to 6 bases. The V gene's germline CDR1 is SGDLS and CDR2 YYNGEE. As DNA, the CDR3 is TGTGCCAGCAGCGTAGCTACCCACACCGGGGAGCTGTTTTTT. The encoded protein is CASSVATHTGELFF.

The rearrangement links TRBV4-1 to TRBJ2-7, with a weak D call TRBD2 (7 bases). Germline V gene sequence: CDR1 MGHRA, CDR2 YSYEKL. The CDR3 consists of 14 residues. V was trimmed by 3 bases and J by 2 bases, leaving 11 bases between them. CDR3 nucleotides: TGCGCCAGCAGCCATAGGGAGGGGGCCTACGAGCAGTACTTC. This codes for CASSHREGAYEQYF.

This chain uses TRBV30 with TRBJ2-5; D perhaps matches TRBD2 (7 bases). V lost 0 bases, J lost 1 base, and 9 bases lay in between. The germline gives CDR1 GTSNPN, CDR2 SVGIG (reference sequence). The CDR3 loop spans 14 amino acids. The CDR3 coding sequence is TGTGCCTGGAGTGTCGGGGGGCTCCAAGAGACCCAGTACTTC. Translating it yields CAWSVGGLQETQYF.

The genes are TRBV6-6 and TRBJ2-1; D is perhaps TRBD1 (7 bases). The germline gives CDR1 MNHNY, CDR2 SVGAGI (reference sequence). V was trimmed by 4 bases and J by 0 bases, leaving 13 bases between them. The CDR3 runs 16 residues. CDR3 sequence: CASSFGQGGSYNEQFF. The CDR3 nucleotides are TGTGCCAGCAGTTTCGGGCAGGGGGGCTCCTACAATGAGCAGTTCTTC.

The chain uses TRBV25-1 and TRBJ2-5, with TRBD1 matching 8 bases. Per germline, CDR1 MGHDK and CDR2 SYGVNS. There are 15 residues in the CDR3. V shed 2 bases, J shed 4 bases, and the junction held 6 bases outside the gene matches. The chain's CDR3 is CASSEGRGRGETQYF. The CDR3 coding sequence is TGTGCCAGCAGTGAAGGCAGGGGGCGCGGAGAGACCCAGTACTTC.

This clone appeared a few times. The rearrangement joins TRBV19 to TRBJ1-5; D call uncertain. Germline lookup yields CDR1 LNHDA and CDR2 SQIVND (reference sequence). The CDR3 is made up of 15 amino acids. Trimming took 7 bases from V and 6 from J, leaving 19 bases between them. CDR3 DNA: TGTGCCAGTACCCACTTCCGGGAATCCAGTCAGCCCCAGCATTTT. It codes for CASTHFRESSQPQHF.

The chain is built from TRBV19 and TRBJ1-6; D gene uncertain. The CDR3 length is 15 residues. The V and J ends lost 3 bases and 9 bases respectively, with 15 bases between them. Germline V gene data show CDR1 as LNHDA and CDR2 as SQIVND (reference sequence). CDR3 protein: CASSIGFQELSPLHF. The CDR3 coding sequence is TGTGCCAGTAGTATCGGTTTCCAGGAACTTTCACCCCTCCACTTT.

Remarks on this clone: The germline gene is not matched at one end of the junction; a read error may be the cause. The chain links TRBV5-6 to TRBJ2-2, with TRBD2 as a possible D gene (7 bases). This CDR3 contains 18 residues. CDR1 and CDR2 from the germline V gene are SGHDT and YYEEEE. CDR3 sequence (DNA): TGTGCCAGCAGCTTGTTTGGGGGGGGGCTTTCGAACGCCGGGGAGCTGTTTTTT. It specifies CASSLFGGGLSNAGELFF.

This sequence joins TRBV5-5 and TRBJ1-5; 11 nucleotides agree with TRBD1. The CDR3 spans 16 residues. V was pared by 0 bases and J by 8 bases, with 7 bases of the junction left unmatched. Germline values: CDR1 SGHKS, CDR2 YYEKEE (reference sequence). The CDR3, as DNA: TGTGCCAGCAGCTTGGGGGACAGGGGGTCTCTAGAGCCCCAGCATTTT. It specifies CASSLGDRGSLEPQHF. The whole variable domain, filled in from reference TRBV5-5 and TRBJ1-5, reads DAGVTQSPTHLIKTRGQQVTLRCSPISGHKSVSWYQQVLGQGPQFIFQYYEKEERGRGNFPDRFSARQFPNYSSELNVNALLLGDSALYLCASSLGDRGSLEPQHFGDGTRLSIL.

The chain is built from TRBV9 and TRBJ1-2; 8 bases map to TRBD1. This CDR3 has 12 amino acids. In germline, CDR1 is SGDLS, CDR2 YYNGEE. Trimming removed 3 bases from V and 12 bases from J; junction bases left unmatched: 7. The CDR3 is CASSAGQGIHTF. The CDR3, as DNA: TGTGCCAGCAGCGCCGGACAGGGAATCCACACCTTC.

The chain has TRBV30 and TRBJ1-2, with 11 bases aligning to TRBD1. CDR3 size: 12 residues. Germline lookup yields CDR1 GTSNPN and CDR2 SVGIG (reference sequence). Trimming at V came to 7 bases and at J to 12 bases, leaving 10 bases not matched to a gene. The CDR3, as DNA: TGTGCCTTACACCCTCGGGACAGGGGGAACACCTTC. Translation: CALHPRDRGNTF.

The chain links TRBV4-1 to TRBJ2-3; 9 nucleotides align to TRBD2. Germline V gene sequence: CDR1 MGHRA, CDR2 YSYEKL. The length of the CDR3 is 16 residues. V lost 4 bases and J lost 0; bases outside the gene matches: 5. CDR3 nucleotide sequence: TGCGCCAGCAGCCTACGGACTAGCGTCAGCACAGATACGCAGTATTTT. It codes for CASSLRTSVSTDTQYF.

The chain has TRBV4-2 and TRBJ2-5; 8 bases align to TRBD2. CDR3 length: 17 amino acids. V dropped 0 bases and J dropped 1; count of bases not matched to a gene: 7. Germline CDR1 is LGHNA and CDR2 is YNFKEQ. The CDR3, as DNA: TGTGCCAGCAGCCAAGACCGGGGGGGGACCACCCAAGAGACCCAGTACTTC. This translates into CASSQDRGGTTQETQYF.

Only one count was recorded for this clone. CDR3 nucleotide sequence: TGTGCCAGCAGTGTCGGACTAGCGATCCAAGAGACCCAGTACTTC. Its protein is CASSVGLAIQETQYF. The chain is built from TRBV2 and TRBJ2-5; 9 bases fit TRBD2. Looked up from germline, CDR1 is SNHLY and CDR2 is FYNNEI. V was pared by 4 bases and J by 1 base, with 4 bases of the junction left unmatched. This CDR3 is 15 amino acids long.

CDR3 bases: TGTGCCAGCAGTGAATATACGTGGGGGCGAGATTCAGATACGCAGTATTTT. It encodes CASSEYTWGRDSDTQYF. The chain joins TRBV6-1 to TRBJ2-3, with a weak D call TRBD1 (6 bases). The CDR3 runs 17 residues. V was pared by 2 bases and J by 4 bases, with 19 bases between. Looked up from germline, CDR1 is MNHNS and CDR2 is SASEGT.

V usage is TRBV27 and J usage is TRBJ1-1; 7 nucleotides line up with TRBD1. The CDR3 sequence is 14 residues long. Trimming cost V 2 bases and J 1 base; bases outside gene matches: 1. Germline CDR1 reads MNHEY; CDR2 reads SMNVEV (reference sequence). Here the CDR3 reads CASSLGTANTEAFF. The CDR3 DNA reads as TGTGCCAGCAGTTTAGGGACAGCGAACACTGAAGCTTTCTTT.

V and J are TRBV6-6 and TRBJ2-5; tentatively, D is TRBD2 (5 bases). The V gene's germline CDR1 is MNHNY and CDR2 SVGAGI (reference sequence). This CDR3 spans 14 amino acids. Deletions cut 5 bases from V and 5 bases from J, with 15 bases between. The CDR3 region is CASSDKNSAETQYF. CDR3 sequence (DNA): TGTGCCAGCAGTGACAAAAATAGCGCCGAGACCCAGTACTTC.

For the CDR3, the DNA is TGTGCCAGCAGAGTAGAGGTATTTTCCTACGAGCAGTACTTC. Translating it yields CASRVEVFSYEQYF. V gene TRBV2 combines with J gene TRBJ2-7; D remains ambiguous. Trimming shortened V by 6 bases and J by 1 base, and 13 bases separated the two germline ends. The germline gives CDR1 SNHLY, CDR2 FYNNEI. CDR3 length equals 14 residues.

V is TRBV7-2 and J is TRBJ2-7; D remains unclear. V was pared by 5 bases and J by 3 bases, with 11 bases between. There are 13 residues in the CDR3. Per germline, CDR1 SGHTA and CDR2 FQGNSA. CDR3 loop: CASSPGPVYEQYF. The CDR3 DNA reads as TGTGCCAGCAGCCCAGGTCCCGTCTACGAGCAGTACTTC.

DNA for the CDR3: TGTGCCAGCAGCTTAATAGGACGAAACGGGGTCTCAGAATCTGAAGCTTTCTTT. Protein: CASSLIGRNGVSESEAFF. The chain links TRBV7-3 to TRBJ1-1; D not resolved. Trimming took 1 base from V and 6 from J, leaving 24 bases between them. Per germline, CDR1 SGHTA and CDR2 FQGTGA. The CDR3 sequence is 18 residues long.

This chain uses TRBV19 with TRBJ2-1, with 10 nucleotides matching TRBD1. The germline V gene has CDR1 LNHDA and CDR2 SQIVND (reference sequence). Trimming at V came to 0 bases and at J to 6 bases, leaving 11 bases not matched to a gene. The CDR3 loop spans 18 amino acids. The CDR3 DNA is TGTGCCAGTAGTATAGATCTGGGGACAGGGGCTTATAGCAATGAGCAGTTCTTC. Amino acids: CASSIDLGTGAYSNEQFF.

The V and J genes are TRBV7-3 and TRBJ2-1; 8 bases fit TRBD1. Germline V gene lookup returns CDR1 SGHTA and CDR2 FQGTGA. With 4 bases clipped from V and 8 bases from J, the junction kept 10 bases outside the gene matches. The CDR3 runs to 15 residues. The CDR3 here is CASSYPGQDRDEQFF. CDR3 nucleotide sequence: TGTGCCAGCAGCTATCCGGGACAGGATAGGGATGAGCAGTTCTTC.

The rearrangement joins TRBV7-2 to TRBJ2-5, with 9 bases identical to TRBD2. This CDR3 has 18 residues. The J segment lost 5 bases and the V segment lost 1 base, leaving 14 bases of the junction unmatched. Germline V gene data show CDR1 as SGHTA and CDR2 as FQGNSA. CDR3 sequence (DNA): TGTGCCAGCAGCTTAGTCGGAGGGTCTCTAGCGGGGATGGAGACCCAGTACTTC. Its translation is CASSLVGGSLAGMETQYF.